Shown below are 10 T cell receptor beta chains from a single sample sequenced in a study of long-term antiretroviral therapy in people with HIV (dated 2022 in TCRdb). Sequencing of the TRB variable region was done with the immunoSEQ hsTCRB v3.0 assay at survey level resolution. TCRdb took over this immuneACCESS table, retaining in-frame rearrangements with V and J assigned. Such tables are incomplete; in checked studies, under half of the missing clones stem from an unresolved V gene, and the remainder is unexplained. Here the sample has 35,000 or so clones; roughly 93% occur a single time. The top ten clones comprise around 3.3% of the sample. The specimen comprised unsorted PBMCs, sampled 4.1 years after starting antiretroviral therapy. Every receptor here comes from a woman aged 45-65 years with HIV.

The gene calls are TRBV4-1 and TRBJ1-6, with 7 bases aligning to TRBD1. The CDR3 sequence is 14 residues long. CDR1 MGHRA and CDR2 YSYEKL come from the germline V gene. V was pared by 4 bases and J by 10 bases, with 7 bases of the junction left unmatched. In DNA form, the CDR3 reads TGCGCCAGCAGCCTGGCGGGACAGAAGTCACCCCTCCACTTT. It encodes CASSLAGQKSPLHF.

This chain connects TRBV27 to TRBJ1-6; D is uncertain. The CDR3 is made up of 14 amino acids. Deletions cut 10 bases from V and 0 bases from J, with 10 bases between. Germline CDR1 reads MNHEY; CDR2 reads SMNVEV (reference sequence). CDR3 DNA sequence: TGTGCCACCTCTACGAGCTCCTATAATTCACCCCTCCACTTT. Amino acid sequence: CATSTSSYNSPLHF.

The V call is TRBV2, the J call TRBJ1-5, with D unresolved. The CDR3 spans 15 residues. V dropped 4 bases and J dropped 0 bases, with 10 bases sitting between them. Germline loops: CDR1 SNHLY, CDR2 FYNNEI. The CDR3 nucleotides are TGTGCCAGCAGTGGGGCCCTGGATAGCAATCAGCCCCAGCATTTT. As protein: CASSGALDSNQPQHF.

The CDR3 DNA sequence: TGTGCCAGCAGCTTACAGGGGCGAGGAAACTATGGCTACACCTTC. It yields the protein CASSLQGRGNYGYTF. The gene calls are TRBV7-2 and TRBJ1-2, with D perhaps matching TRBD1 (6 bases). CDR3 size: 15 residues. Germline assignment: CDR1 SGHTA and CDR2 FQGNSA. With 2 bases removed from V and 2 bases from J, the gap between germline ends came to 12 bases.

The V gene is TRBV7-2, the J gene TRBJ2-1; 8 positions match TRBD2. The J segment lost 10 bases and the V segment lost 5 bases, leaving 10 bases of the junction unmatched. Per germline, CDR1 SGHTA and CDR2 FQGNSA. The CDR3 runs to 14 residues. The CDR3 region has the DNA TGTGCCAGCAGCCCCCGACGGGGGGGTGGGGAGCAGTTCTTC. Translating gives CASSPRRGGGEQFF.

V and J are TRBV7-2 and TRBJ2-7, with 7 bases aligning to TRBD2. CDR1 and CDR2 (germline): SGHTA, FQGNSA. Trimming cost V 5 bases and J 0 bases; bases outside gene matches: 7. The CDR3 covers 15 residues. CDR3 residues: CASSAQLASSYEQYF. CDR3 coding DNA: TGTGCCAGCAGCGCCCAACTAGCGAGCTCCTACGAGCAGTACTTC.

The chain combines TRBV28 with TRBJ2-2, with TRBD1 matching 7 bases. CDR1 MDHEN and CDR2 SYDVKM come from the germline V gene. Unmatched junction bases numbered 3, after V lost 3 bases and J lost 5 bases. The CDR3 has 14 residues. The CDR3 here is CASSLGQRTGELFF. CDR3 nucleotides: TGTGCCAGCAGTTTGGGACAGCGGACCGGGGAGCTGTTTTTT. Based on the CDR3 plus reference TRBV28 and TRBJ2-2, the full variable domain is DVKVTQSSRYLVKRTGEKVFLECVQDMDHENMFWYRQDPGLGLRLIYFSYDVKMKEKGDIPEGYSVSREKKERFSLILESASTNQTSMYLCASSLGQRTGELFFGEGSRLTVL.

DNA for the CDR3: TGTGCCAGTAGGAACGCTCCAGGGCTTTTGTCGTCTGAAGCTTTCTTT. It encodes CASRNAPGLLSSEAFF. The rearrangement uses TRBV19 and TRBJ1-1; the D gene is possibly TRBD1 (5 bases). Germline-derived CDR1 and CDR2 are LNHDA and SQIVND (reference sequence). The CDR3 length is 16 residues. Trimming removed 6 bases at V and 6 bases at J, with 23 bases between.

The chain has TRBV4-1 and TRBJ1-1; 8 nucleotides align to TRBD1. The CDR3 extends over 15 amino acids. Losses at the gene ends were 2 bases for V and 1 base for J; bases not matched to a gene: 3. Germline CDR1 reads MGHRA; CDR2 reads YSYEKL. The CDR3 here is CASSQSQGANTEAFF. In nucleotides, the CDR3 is TGCGCCAGCAGCCAATCTCAGGGGGCGAACACTGAAGCTTTCTTT.

Written as DNA, the CDR3 is TGTGCCAGCAGCCGAAGACTAGCGGGGGCCAACGAGCAGTTCTTC. The encoded protein is CASSRRLAGANEQFF. V and J are TRBV5-6 and TRBJ2-1; 12 bases are a match to TRBD2. The V gene end was trimmed by 4 bases and the J gene end by 10 bases; junction bases not matched to a gene: 9. This CDR3 comprises 15 residues. Germline CDR1 is SGHDT and CDR2 is YYEEEE. Full variable domain (missing parts from reference TRBV5-6 and TRBJ2-1): DAGVTQSPTHLIKTRGQQVTLRCSPKSGHDTVSWYQQALGQGPQFIFQYYEEEERQRGNFPDRFSGHQFPNYSSELNVNALLLGDSALYLCASSRRLAGANEQFFGPGTRLTVL.